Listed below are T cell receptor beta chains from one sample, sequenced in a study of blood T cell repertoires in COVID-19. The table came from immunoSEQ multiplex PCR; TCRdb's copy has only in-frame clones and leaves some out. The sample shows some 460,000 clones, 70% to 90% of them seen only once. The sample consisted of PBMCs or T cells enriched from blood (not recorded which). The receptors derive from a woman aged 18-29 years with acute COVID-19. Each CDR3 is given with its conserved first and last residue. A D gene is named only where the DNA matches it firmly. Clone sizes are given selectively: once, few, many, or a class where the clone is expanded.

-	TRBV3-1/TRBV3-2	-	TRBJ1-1	TGTGCCAGCAGCCAAGGATCGGGGATTGGGAACACTGAAGCTTTCTTT	CASSQGSGIGNTEAFF
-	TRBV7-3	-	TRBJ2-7	TGTGCCAGCAGCTTAAGACTCGGGATGGGACTCGGGTACGAGCAGTACTTC	CASSLRLGMGLGYEQYF
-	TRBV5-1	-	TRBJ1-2	TGCGCCAGCAGCTTGGAACAGGGATACGATGGCTACACCTTC	CASSLEQGYDGYTF
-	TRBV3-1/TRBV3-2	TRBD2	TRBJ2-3	TGTGCCAGCCGTCAAGCGGGAGGGCCTGGAGATACGCAGTATTTT	CASRQAGGPGDTQYF
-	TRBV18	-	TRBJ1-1	TGTGCCAGTACGGACAGAAACACTGAAGCTTTCTTT	CASTDRNTEAFF
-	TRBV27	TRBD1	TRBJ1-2	TGTGCCAGCATGGGTGACAGTTGGGACAGTCACTATGGCTACACCTTC	CASMGDSWDSHYGYTF
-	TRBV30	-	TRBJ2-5	TGTGCCTGGAGTGTGACAGAAGAGACCCAGTACTTC	CAWSVTEETQYF
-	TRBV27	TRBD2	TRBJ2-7	TGTGCCAGCAGTTTAGGGTCTAGCGGGAGCGACGAGCAGTACTTC	CASSLGSSGSDEQYF
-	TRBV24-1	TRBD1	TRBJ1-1	TGTGCCACCAGTGATTACCAGTTTGGGACAGGGGGCGAATTTATGGATTTGGTTGAAGCTTTCTTT	CATSDYQFGTGGEFMDLVEAFF
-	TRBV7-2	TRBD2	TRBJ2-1	TGTGCCAGCAGCTGGACTAGCGGGGGGGCCAATGAGCAGTTCTTC	CASSWTSGGANEQFF
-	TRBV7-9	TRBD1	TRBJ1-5	TGTGCCAGCAGCCTCGGGACAGGGATGAGTCAGCCCCAGCATTTT	CASSLGTGMSQPQHF
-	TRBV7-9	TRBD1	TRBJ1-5	TGTGCCAGCAGCCGGGACAGTTCTTACCAGCCCCAGCATTTT	CASSRDSSYQPQHF
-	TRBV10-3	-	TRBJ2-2	TGTGCCATCAGTGACCCAAGGAGAAACACCGGGGAGCTGTTTTTT	CAISDPRRNTGELFF
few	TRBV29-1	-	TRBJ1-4	TGCAGCGTTACTATCGGGACTAAGCTGTTTTTT	CSVTIGTKLFF
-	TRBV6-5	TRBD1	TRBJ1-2	TGTGCCAGCAGTTTAACAGGGGTCCATGGCTACACCTTC	CASSLTGVHGYTF
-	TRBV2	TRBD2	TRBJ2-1	TGTGCCAGCAAGGATACGGGGGGGCCTTATATTGGTGAGCAGTTCTTC	CASKDTGGPYIGEQFF
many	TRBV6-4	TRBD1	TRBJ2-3	TGTGCCAGCAGTCGACAGGGGAGCACAGATACGCAGTATTTT	CASSRQGSTDTQYF
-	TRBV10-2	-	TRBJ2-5	TGCGCCAGCAGAAAAGGACTGCAAGAGACCCAGTACTTC	CASRKGLQETQYF
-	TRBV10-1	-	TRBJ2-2	TGCGCCAGCAGTCCTAACACCGGGGAGCTGTTTTTT	CASSPNTGELFF
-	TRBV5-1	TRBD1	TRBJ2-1	TGCGCCAGCAGCGCAGGGACAGGGGCCTCCAATGAGCAGTTCTTC	CASSAGTGASNEQFF
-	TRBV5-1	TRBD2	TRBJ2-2	TGCGCCAGCAGCTTGACAGCGGGAGTTGGCACCGGGGAGCTGTTTTTT	CASSLTAGVGTGELFF